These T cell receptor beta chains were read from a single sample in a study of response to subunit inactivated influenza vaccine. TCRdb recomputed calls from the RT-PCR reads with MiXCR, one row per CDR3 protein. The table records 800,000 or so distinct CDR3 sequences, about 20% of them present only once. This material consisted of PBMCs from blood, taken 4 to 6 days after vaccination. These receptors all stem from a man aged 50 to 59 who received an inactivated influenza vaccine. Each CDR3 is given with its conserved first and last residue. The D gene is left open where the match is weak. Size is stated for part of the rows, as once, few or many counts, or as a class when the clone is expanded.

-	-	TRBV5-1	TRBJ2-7	TGCGCCAGCAGCGGGGCGGTCTCGGGCGCCTACGAGCAGTACTTC	CASSGAVSGAYEQYF
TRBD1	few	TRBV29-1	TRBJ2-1	TGCAGCGTTGATTATCTCCCGGGACAGGCCTACAATGAGCAGTTCTTC	CSVDYLPGQAYNEQFF
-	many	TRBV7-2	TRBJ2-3	TGTGCCAGCAGCTTAGAGGGCGGGGGCACAGATACGCAGTATTTT	CASSLEGGGTDTQYF
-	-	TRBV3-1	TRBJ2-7	TGTGCCAGCAGCCAACAGGGAACCCCCGGGGAGCAGTACTTC	CASSQQGTPGEQYF
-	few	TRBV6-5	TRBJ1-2	TGTGCCAGCAGTTACACACCGACGGAGAGCTACACCTTC	CASSYTPTESYTF
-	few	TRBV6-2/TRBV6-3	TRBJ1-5	TGTGCCAGCAGTTACGGGATGACGGATCCTCATAGCAATCAGCCCCAGCATTTT	CASSYGMTDPHSNQPQHF
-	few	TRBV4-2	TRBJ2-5	TGTGCCAGCAGCCAAGATTTGTTGAGGGGGGGAGGAGAGACCCAGTACTTC	CASSQDLLRGGGETQYF
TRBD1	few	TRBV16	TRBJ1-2	TGTGCCAGCAGCCAATCGGGACAGGGAGGCTATGGCTACACCTTC	CASSQSGQGGYGYTF
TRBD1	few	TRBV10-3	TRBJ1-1	TGTGCCATATCGACAGGGGTGAACACTGAAGCTTTCTTT	CAISTGVNTEAFF
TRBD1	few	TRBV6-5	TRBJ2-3	TGTGCCAGCAGTTACTTAGGCAGGGGGCCAGATACGCAGTATTTT	CASSYLGRGPDTQYF
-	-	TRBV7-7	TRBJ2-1	TGTGCTAGCAGCTTAGCAAACAGAAATGAGCAGTTCTTC	CASSLANRNEQFF
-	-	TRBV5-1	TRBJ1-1	TGCGCCAGCAGAACCGGACAGCACCTACTAAACACTGAAGCTTTCTTT	CASRTGQHLLNTEAFF
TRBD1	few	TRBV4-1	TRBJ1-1	TGCGCCAGCAGAACGACAGGGGAAACTGAAGCTTTCTTT	CASRTTGETEAFF
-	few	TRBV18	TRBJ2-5	TGTGCCAGCTCACCACCCCCTGGACAGACGAAAGAGACCCAGTACTTC	CASSPPPGQTKETQYF